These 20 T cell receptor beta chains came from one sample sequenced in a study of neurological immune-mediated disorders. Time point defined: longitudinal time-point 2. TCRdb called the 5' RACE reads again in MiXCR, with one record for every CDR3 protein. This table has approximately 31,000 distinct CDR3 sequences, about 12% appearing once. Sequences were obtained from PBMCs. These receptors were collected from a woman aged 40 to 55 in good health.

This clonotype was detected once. CDR3 coding DNA: TGTGCCAGCAGTGAAAAAGCGGGATCCCCAGAGACCCAGTACTTC. It encodes CASSEKAGSPETQYF. This chain uses TRBV6-1 with TRBJ2-5, with 7 positions matching TRBD2. Trimming cost V 2 bases and J 4 bases; bases outside gene matches: 7. The germline V gene encodes CDR1 MNHNS and CDR2 SASEGT. CDR3 length: 15 residues.

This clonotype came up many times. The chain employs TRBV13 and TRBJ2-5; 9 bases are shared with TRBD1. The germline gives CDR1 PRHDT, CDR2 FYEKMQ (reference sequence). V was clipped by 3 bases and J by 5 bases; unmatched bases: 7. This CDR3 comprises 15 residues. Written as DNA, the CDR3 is TGTGCCAGCAGCTTTTCCCGGACAGGGGCCGAGACCCAGTACTTC. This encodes CASSFSRTGAETQYF.

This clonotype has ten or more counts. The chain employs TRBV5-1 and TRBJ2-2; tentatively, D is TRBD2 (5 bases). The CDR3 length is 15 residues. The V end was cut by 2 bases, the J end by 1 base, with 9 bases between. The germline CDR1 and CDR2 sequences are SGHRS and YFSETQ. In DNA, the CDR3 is TGCGCCAGCAGCTTAATAGAGGGGAACACCGGGGAGCTGTTTTTT. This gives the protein CASSLIEGNTGELFF.

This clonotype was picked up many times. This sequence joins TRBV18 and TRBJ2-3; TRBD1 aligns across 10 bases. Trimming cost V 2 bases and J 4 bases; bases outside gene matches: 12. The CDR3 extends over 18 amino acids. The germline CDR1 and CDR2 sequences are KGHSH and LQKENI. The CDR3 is CASSPSVGRTGGSDTQYF. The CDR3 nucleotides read TGTGCCAGCTCACCATCCGTTGGTCGGACAGGGGGATCAGATACGCAGTATTTT.

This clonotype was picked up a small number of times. The CDR3 DNA follows: TGTGCCAGCAGCCCACATCTTATCTCTTACAGAGGAGATACGCAGTATTTT. Its protein is CASSPHLISYRGDTQYF. V is TRBV11-2 and J is TRBJ2-3; no clear D. The CDR3 sequence is 17 residues long. Per germline, CDR1 SGHAT and CDR2 FQNNGV. Trimming stripped 5 bases from V and 5 bases from J, with 23 bases between.

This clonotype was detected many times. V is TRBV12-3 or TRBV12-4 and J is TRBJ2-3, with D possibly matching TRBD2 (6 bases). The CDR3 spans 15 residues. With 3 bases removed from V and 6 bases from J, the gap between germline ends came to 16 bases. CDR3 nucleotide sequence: TGTGCCAGCAGTTTCGCTAGCGCCTCAGGGGATACGCAGTATTTT. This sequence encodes CASSFASASGDTQYF.

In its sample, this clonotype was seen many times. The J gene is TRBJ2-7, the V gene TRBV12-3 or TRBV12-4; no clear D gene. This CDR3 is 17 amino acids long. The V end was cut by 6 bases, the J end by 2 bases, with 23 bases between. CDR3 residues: CASSRTIQAYRAYEQYF. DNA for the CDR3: TGTGCCAGCAGCCGAACAATACAAGCTTATCGGGCCTACGAGCAGTACTTC.

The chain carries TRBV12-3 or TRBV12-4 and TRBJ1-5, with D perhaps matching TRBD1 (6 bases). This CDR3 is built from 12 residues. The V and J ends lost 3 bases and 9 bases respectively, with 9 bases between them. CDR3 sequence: CASSFGGPPQHF. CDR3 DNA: TGTGCCAGCAGTTTCGGGGGCCCGCCCCAGCATTTT.

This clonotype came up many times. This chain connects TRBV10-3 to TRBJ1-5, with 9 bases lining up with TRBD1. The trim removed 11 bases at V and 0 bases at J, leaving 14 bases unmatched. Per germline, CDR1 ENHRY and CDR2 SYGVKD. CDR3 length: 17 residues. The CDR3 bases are TGTGCCCCCACCCGGGACAGGGCCCGGTTTAGCAATCAGCCCCAGCATTTT. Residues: CAPTRDRARFSNQPQHF.

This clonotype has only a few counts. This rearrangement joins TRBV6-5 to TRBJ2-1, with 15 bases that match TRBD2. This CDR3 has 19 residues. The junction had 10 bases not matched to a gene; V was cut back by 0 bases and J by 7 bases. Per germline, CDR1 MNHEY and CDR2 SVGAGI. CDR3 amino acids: CASSYSGGLAGGIGNEQFF. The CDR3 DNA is TGTGCCAGCAGTTACTCGGGGGGACTAGCGGGAGGAATAGGTAATGAGCAGTTCTTC.

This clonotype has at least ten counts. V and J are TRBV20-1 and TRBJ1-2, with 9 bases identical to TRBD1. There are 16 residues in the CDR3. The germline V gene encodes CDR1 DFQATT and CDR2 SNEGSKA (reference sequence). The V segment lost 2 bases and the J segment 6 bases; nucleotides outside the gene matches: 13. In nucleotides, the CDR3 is TGCAGTGCTAGAACACAGGGACAGGGCCTAAGTAATGGCTACACCTTC. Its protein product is CSARTQGQGLSNGYTF.

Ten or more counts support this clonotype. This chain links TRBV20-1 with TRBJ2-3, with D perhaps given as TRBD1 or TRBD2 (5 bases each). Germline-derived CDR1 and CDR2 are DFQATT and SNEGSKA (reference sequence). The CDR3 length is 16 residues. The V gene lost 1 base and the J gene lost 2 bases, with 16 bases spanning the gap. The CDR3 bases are TGCAGTGCTAGAGGGAATAGGGACGTTACCACAGATACGCAGTATTTT. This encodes CSARGNRDVTTDTQYF.

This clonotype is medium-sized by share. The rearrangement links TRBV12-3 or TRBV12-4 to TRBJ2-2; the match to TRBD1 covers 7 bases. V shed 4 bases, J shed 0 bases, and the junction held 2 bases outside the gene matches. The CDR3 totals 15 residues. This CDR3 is CASSSQGANTGELFF. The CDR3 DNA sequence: TGTGCCAGCAGTTCGCAGGGGGCGAACACCGGGGAGCTGTTTTTT.

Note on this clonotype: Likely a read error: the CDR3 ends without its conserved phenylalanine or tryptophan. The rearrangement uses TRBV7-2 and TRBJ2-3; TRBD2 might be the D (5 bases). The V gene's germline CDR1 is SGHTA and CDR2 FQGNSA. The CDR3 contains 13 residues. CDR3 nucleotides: TGTGCCAGCAGCCTAGCCAGCACAGATACACAGTATATT. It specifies CASSLASTDTQYI.

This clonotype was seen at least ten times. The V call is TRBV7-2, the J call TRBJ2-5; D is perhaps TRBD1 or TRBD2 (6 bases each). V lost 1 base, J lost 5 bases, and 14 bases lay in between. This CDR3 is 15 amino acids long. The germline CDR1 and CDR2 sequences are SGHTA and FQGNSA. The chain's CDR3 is CASSLERLGGETQYF. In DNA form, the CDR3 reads TGTGCCAGCAGCTTAGAGCGGTTAGGGGGGGAGACCCAGTACTTC.

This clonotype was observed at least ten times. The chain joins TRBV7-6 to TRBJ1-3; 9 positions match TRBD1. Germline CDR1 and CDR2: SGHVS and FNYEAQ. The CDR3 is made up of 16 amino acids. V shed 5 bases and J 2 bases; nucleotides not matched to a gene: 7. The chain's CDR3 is CASSKGQGGAGNTIYF. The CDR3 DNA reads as TGTGCCAGCAGCAAGGGACAGGGAGGGGCTGGAAACACCATATATTTT. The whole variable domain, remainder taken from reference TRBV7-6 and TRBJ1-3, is GAGVSQSPRYKVTKRGQDVALRCDPISGHVSLYWYRQALGQGPEFLTYFNYEAQQDKSGLPNDRFSAERPEGSISTLTIQRTEQRDSAMYRCASSKGQGGAGNTIYFGEGSWLTVV.

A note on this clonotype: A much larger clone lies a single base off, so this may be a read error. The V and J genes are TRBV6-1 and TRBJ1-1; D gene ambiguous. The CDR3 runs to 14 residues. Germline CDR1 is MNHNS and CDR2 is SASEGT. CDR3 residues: CASSEARADTQAFF. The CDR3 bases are TGTGCCAGCAGTGAAGCGCGGGCTGACACTCAAGCTTTCTTT.

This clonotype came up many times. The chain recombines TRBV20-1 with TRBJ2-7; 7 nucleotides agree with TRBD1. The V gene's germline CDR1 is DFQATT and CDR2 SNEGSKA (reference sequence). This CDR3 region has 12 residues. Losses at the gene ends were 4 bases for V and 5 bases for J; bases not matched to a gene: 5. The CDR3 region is CSATTGVNEQYF. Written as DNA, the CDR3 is TGCAGTGCTACAACAGGGGTAAACGAGCAGTACTTC.

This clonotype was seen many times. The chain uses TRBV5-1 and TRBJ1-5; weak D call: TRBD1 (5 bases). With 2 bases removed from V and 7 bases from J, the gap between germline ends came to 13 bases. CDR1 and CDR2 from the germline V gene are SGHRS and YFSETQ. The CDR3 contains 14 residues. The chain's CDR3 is CASSFKPEGQPQHF. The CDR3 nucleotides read TGCGCCAGCAGCTTCAAGCCGGAGGGGCAGCCCCAGCATTTT.

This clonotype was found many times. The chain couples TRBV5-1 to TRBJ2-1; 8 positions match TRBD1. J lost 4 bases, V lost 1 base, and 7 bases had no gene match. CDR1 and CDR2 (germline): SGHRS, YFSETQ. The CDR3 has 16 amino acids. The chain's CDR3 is CASSLFSTGDYNEQFF. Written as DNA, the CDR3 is TGCGCCAGCAGCTTGTTTTCGACAGGGGATTACAATGAGCAGTTCTTC.